This T cell receptor beta chain was captured in a study of blood T cell repertoires in COVID-19. Study at large: Nucleic acid was either cDNA or gDNA, and it came from T cells, B-cell-depleted T cells, or PBMCs.

As originally analysed: Amplifying reference gene primers gave estimates of nucleated cell counts. TCRdb's copy holds only in-frame clones and misses some; the assay was immunoSEQ multiplex PCR. That table is the source of V, J and clone size, and D and trimming were worked out from the DNA. The top ten clones hold approximately 9% of a sample with about 140,000 clones, around 73% of them seen once. The V gene lost 9 bases and the J gene lost 8 bases, with 11 bases spanning the gap. This CDR3 comprises 11 residues. Germline V gives CDR1 ENHRY, CDR2 SYGVKD. Sequencing was performed on peripheral blood. The chain couples TRBV10-3 to TRBJ2-1; TRBD2 might be the D (7 bases). This clonotype was sampled from a woman aged 45 to 65 with active or convalescent COVID-19. The CDR3 region has the DNA TGTGCCATGAGGGGGGGGGATGAGCAGTTCTTC. This codes for CAMRGGDEQFF.